These T cell receptor beta chains were read from a single sample in a study of shared clonotypes between healthy human individuals. Profiled with immunoSEQ multiplex PCR; TCRdb holds only in-frame clones, not every one. Of millions of clones listed, 85% to 95% are singletons. The sequenced material came from naive CD4+ T cells sorted from blood. The receptor source for this set is a man aged 18 to 35 in good health. The conserved cysteine and the conserved F or W are not part of the CDR3 here.

j_gene	v_gene	CDR3aa
TRBJ1-2	TRBV28	ASSLSPGRLGYT
TRBJ2-5	TRBV6-1	ASSGSSWETQY
TRBJ1-4	TRBV27	ASSLKGATNEKLF
TRBJ2-7	TRBV9	ASSVVERPIGEQY
TRBJ2-1	TRBV10-1	ASTTGASNEQF
TRBJ2-7	TRBV6-6	ASSSQGWGYEQY
TRBJ2-7	TRBV10-2	ASSVVAGVYEQY
TRBJ2-3	TRBV14	ASSHKREGTDTQY
TRBJ2-7	TRBV7-9	ASSLQGGSVRNEQY
TRBJ1-2	TRBV2	ASSQIGPGKDT
TRBJ2-3	TRBV11-3	ASSPGTSGSTDTQY
TRBJ1-6	TRBV28	ASSFGNSPLH
TRBJ1-1	TRBV18	ASSPGTANTEAF
TRBJ2-5	TRBV6-1	ASSTGGETQY
TRBJ2-1	TRBV6-5	ASSYSQAGGQNEQF
TRBJ1-5	TRBV30	ALGRASQPQH
TRBJ2-2	TRBV4-2	ASSQDLSVSLNTGELF
TRBJ1-3	TRBV30	AWSGGTSGNTIY
TRBJ1-5	TRBV5-6	ASSSAGGFRQPQH
TRBJ2-7	TRBV7-2	ASSVDPYEQY
TRBJ2-1	TRBV7-9	ASSQVLRALRDEQF
TRBJ1-1	TRBV20-1	SAPMNTEAF
TRBJ1-5	TRBV30	AWSVSRGVSNQPQH
TRBJ2-5	TRBV10-3	AISEGPAAETQY
TRBJ1-6	TRBV25-1	ASGRQSNSPLH
TRBJ2-7	TRBV6-6	ASRRTGGSYEQY
TRBJ2-3	TRBV5-1	ASYPGQSTDTQY
TRBJ2-5	TRBV5-1	ASRVGLLQETQY
TRBJ1-6	TRBV6-1	ASSEVSGQHNSPLH
TRBJ1-1	TRBV6-5	ASSYGTNTEAF
TRBJ2-2	TRBV28	ASMRNTGELF
TRBJ2-2	TRBV5-1	ASSPLTGSPTGELF
TRBJ2-7	TRBV6-6	ASSPGTINSYEQY
TRBJ2-7	TRBV18	ASSSPDSSYEQY
TRBJ2-7	TRBV15	ATRGTGGGYEQY
TRBJ1-1	TRBV7-2	ASSLAGMNTEAF
TRBJ2-2	TRBV7-9	ASSFGTIRTGELF
TRBJ2-5	TRBV29-1	SFKGREYQETQY
TRBJ2-7	TRBV5-1	ASSLVSGDRVGEQY
TRBJ1-1	TRBV19	ASSKTANTEAF
TRBJ1-2	TRBV28	ASSPGTGKAKSQGGYT
TRBJ2-5	TRBV5-1	ASSLSQETQY
TRBJ2-7	TRBV7-9	ASSLTSTYEQY
TRBJ2-3	TRBV2	ASSLGDTQY
TRBJ2-2	TRBV13	ASSPLRGELF
.	TRBV5-1	ASSLEGLLGSYEQY
TRBJ1-1	TRBV18	ASSPSSGAMNTEAF
TRBJ2-2	TRBV16	ASSQSKAGKNTGELF
TRBJ1-2	TRBV5-6	ASSFLDRAHGYT
TRBJ2-1	TRBV6-1	ASSEHGVGGEQF
TRBJ2-4	TRBV29-1	SVKGGRSKNIQY
TRBJ2-1	TRBV9	ASSVGTRGPFSYNEQF
TRBJ1-5	TRBV28	ASTEDRGPGQPQH
TRBJ2-3	TRBV11-2	ASNGGTDTQY
TRBJ2-5	TRBV7-2	ASSPPGGETQY